The 24 T cell receptor beta chains given below trace back to one sample, sequenced in a study of cytomegalovirus exposure and HLA in healthy donors. The primer mix had 60 Vbeta and 13 Jbeta primers. Here immunoSEQ multiplex PCR was the method, and the copy in TCRdb shows in-frame clones only, minus some. The table has around 150,000 clones, over 60% seen once. Material for sequencing was PBMCs. The receptors stem from a man aged 50-60 years in good health and CMV-seropositive.

The sample holds a few counts of this clone. The CDR3 is CARSPEFRGRTGELFF. The CDR3 nucleotides read TGTGCCAGAAGCCCCGAATTTCGGGGGAGGACCGGGGAGCTGTTTTTT. This chain joins TRBV5-3 and TRBJ2-2; D is possibly TRBD2 (6 bases). TRBV5-3 is identified as an open reading frame with a role that is uncertain. V shed 4 bases and J shed 5 bases, with 18 bases lying between them. The CDR3 runs 16 residues.

The genes are TRBV5-1 and TRBJ2-1; the D gene is possibly TRBD2 (7 bases). The CDR3 extends over 14 amino acids. Germline-derived CDR1 and CDR2 are SGHRS and YFSETQ. With 2 bases removed from V and 8 bases from J, the gap between germline ends came to 14 bases. CDR3 coding DNA: TGCGCCAGCAGCTTCGTGGGGGGGGCCGATGAGCAGTTCTTC. It is translated as CASSFVGGADEQFF.

For this clone: At one of its ends the junction is not consistent with the germline gene, which may arise from a read error. This sequence joins TRBV7-9 and TRBJ1-1; a possible D gene is TRBD1 (5 bases). This CDR3 comprises 12 residues. Germline V CDR1 and CDR2: SEHNR, FQNEAQ (reference sequence). This CDR3 reads CSSRMGTVEAFF. CDR3 DNA: TGTTCCAGCAGAATGGGGACTGTTGAAGCTTTCTTT.

The CDR3 sequence: CASSSRRGIPNEKLFF. CDR3 DNA sequence: TGCGCCAGCAGCTCGAGAAGGGGGATCCCTAATGAAAAACTGTTTTTT. The chain uses TRBV5-1 and TRBJ1-4; D might be TRBD1 (6 bases). The CDR3 totals 16 residues. Germline V lookup: CDR1 SGHRS, CDR2 YFSETQ. With 3 bases removed from V and 3 bases from J, the gap between germline ends came to 15 bases.

V gene TRBV27 combines with J gene TRBJ2-7; 7 bases align to TRBD1. The CDR3 covers 15 residues. Germline CDR1 MNHEY, CDR2 SMNVEV (reference sequence). The trim removed 0 bases at V and 4 bases at J, leaving 6 bases unmatched. This CDR3 reads CASSLSGTEPYEQYV. The CDR3 DNA reads TGTGCCAGCAGTTTATCCGGGACAGAACCATACGAGCAGTACGTC.

Only a few counts were recorded for this clone. The gene calls are TRBV5-1 and TRBJ1-2; D unclear. This CDR3 contains 13 residues. Germline CDR1 and CDR2: SGHRS and YFSETQ. V lost 2 bases, J lost 8 bases, and 13 bases lay in between. The DNA for the CDR3 is TGCGCCAGCAGCTTCCAACCTGGAGAGGGCTACACCTTC. As protein: CASSFQPGEGYTF.

This sequence joins TRBV5-1 and TRBJ2-7; 11 bases line up with TRBD1. The CDR3 runs 14 residues. Trimming cost V 3 bases and J 4 bases; bases outside gene matches: 3. Germline V lookup: CDR1 SGHRS, CDR2 YFSETQ. CDR3 nucleotides: TGCGCCAGCAGCTGGACAGGGGGCGGTTACGAGCAGTACTTC. Amino acids: CASSWTGGGYEQYF.

The chain uses TRBV5-1 and TRBJ2-1; perhaps TRBD2 as D (5 bases). Trimming pared 4 bases from V and 15 bases from J, leaving 17 bases between. This CDR3 contains 12 residues. Germline values: CDR1 SGHRS, CDR2 YFSETQ. CDR3 sequence reads: CASSEYPGRGFF. The DNA of the CDR3 is TGCGCCAGCAGCGAGTATCCGGGGAGAGGGTTCTTC.

There are a few counts of this clone. The rearrangement links TRBV10-3 to TRBJ1-5; D might be TRBD1 (5 bases). There are 12 residues in the CDR3. Looked up from germline, CDR1 is ENHRY and CDR2 is SYGVKD. Trimming shortened V by 4 bases and J by 6 bases, and 7 bases separated the two germline ends. The CDR3 DNA follows: TGTGCCATCAGTGCAGGGTCTCAGCCCCAGCATTTT. Translating gives CAISAGSQPQHF.

The chain links TRBV11-2 to TRBJ1-4; no clear D. Trimming shortened V by 2 bases and J by 8 bases, and 9 bases separated the two germline ends. CDR3 length: 13 residues. CDR1 is SGHAT and CDR2 is FQNNGV in the germline V gene. CDR3 in DNA: TGTGCCAGCAGCTTAAACAATCCAGAAAAACTGTTTTTT. Translated, it gives CASSLNNPEKLFF.

In its sample, this clone was seen once. This chain joins TRBV19 and TRBJ2-1; 9 bases map to TRBD2. This CDR3 is 18 amino acids long. Germline V CDR1 and CDR2: LNHDA, SQIVND (reference sequence). Trimming took 5 bases from V and 0 from J; bases not matched to a gene: 11. The CDR3 region is CASSPGLASRSSYNEQFF. CDR3 DNA sequence: TGTGCCAGTAGTCCCGGACTAGCGTCGAGAAGCTCCTACAATGAGCAGTTCTTC.

V is TRBV7-2 and J is TRBJ1-6, with 9 positions matching TRBD1. Germline CDR1 is SGHTA and CDR2 is FQGNSA. J was trimmed by 8 bases and V by 5 bases; bases with no gene match: 4. The CDR3 is made up of 14 amino acids. This CDR3 reads CASSPGTGYSPLHF. DNA for the CDR3: TGTGCCAGCAGCCCCGGGACAGGGTATTCACCCCTCCACTTT.

This clone appeared once. This chain uses TRBV5-4 with TRBJ2-7; the D gene is possibly TRBD1 (7 bases). The ends were cut back, 3 bases at V and 5 bases at J, with 18 bases in the middle. CDR1 SGHNT and CDR2 YYREEE come from the germline V gene (reference sequence). This CDR3 is built from 15 residues. CDR3 protein: CASSSAGTALNEQYF. In DNA, the CDR3 is TGTGCCAGCAGCTCGGCGGGGACAGCCCTTAACGAGCAGTACTTC.

The chain is built from TRBV19 and TRBJ2-2; tentative D call: TRBD1 (5 bases). CDR1 is LNHDA and CDR2 is SQIVND in the germline V gene (reference sequence). The CDR3 is made up of 18 amino acids. V was clipped by 1 base and J by 3 bases, with 18 bases between them. In DNA, the CDR3 is TGTGCCAGTAGTATAGGCGGCCGCGGCAGGGTTCACACCGGGGAGCTGTTTTTT. The encoded protein is CASSIGGRGRVHTGELFF. Full variable domain (missing parts from reference TRBV19 and TRBJ2-2): DGGITQSPKYLFRKEGQNVTLSCEQNLNHDAMYWYRQDPGQGLRLIYYSQIVNDFQKGDIAEGYSVSREKKESFPLTVTSAQKNPTAFYLCASSIGGRGRVHTGELFFGEGSRLTVL.

V is TRBV5-6 and J is TRBJ2-1; possibly TRBD2 for D (5 bases). Trimming took off 4 bases at V and 8 bases at J, with 13 bases between the two ends. CDR1 and CDR2 (germline): SGHDT, YYEEEE. This CDR3 is built from 13 residues. The CDR3 DNA reads TGTGCCAGCAGCAAGGACTTTGCCCATGAGCAGTTCTTC. This translates into CASSKDFAHEQFF.

This chain uses TRBV28 with TRBJ2-7; no clear D gene. V lost 2 bases to trimming and J lost 0 bases, with 5 bases between them. CDR1 and CDR2 from the germline V gene are MDHEN and SYDVKM. The CDR3 covers 13 residues. The CDR3 DNA reads TGTGCCAGCAGTTTAGTGAGCTCCTACGAGCAGTACTTC. Translated, it gives CASSLVSSYEQYF.

The V call is TRBV5-5, the J call TRBJ2-3, with D uncertain. V gave up 0 bases and J gave up 4 bases, with 9 bases separating them. CDR1 is SGHKS and CDR2 is YYEKEE in the germline V gene (reference sequence). The CDR3 has 14 amino acids. The CDR3 loop reads CASSLALRPDTQYF. The CDR3 DNA is TGTGCCAGCAGCTTGGCGTTGAGGCCAGATACGCAGTATTTT.

The rearrangement links TRBV5-4 to TRBJ2-1; 8 nucleotides line up with TRBD2. CDR3 length equals 16 residues. The V segment lost 0 bases and the J segment 5 bases; nucleotides outside the gene matches: 7. The germline V gene encodes CDR1 SGHNT and CDR2 YYREEE (reference sequence). In DNA, the CDR3 is TGTGCCAGCAGCTTGGAAACAGCGGGGGACAACAATGAGCAGTTCTTC. This encodes CASSLETAGDNNEQFF.

The chain's CDR3 is CASSSTGEGETQYF. The CDR3 coding sequence is TGTGCCAGCAGCTCCACAGGGGAAGGAGAGACCCAGTACTTC. The chain has TRBV25-1 and TRBJ2-5; TRBD1 aligns across 7 bases. Germline-derived CDR1 and CDR2 are MGHDK and SYGVNS. V trimming: 6 bases; J trimming: 4 bases; junction bases outside the gene matches: 8. This CDR3 region has 14 residues.

The rearrangement joins TRBV5-1 to TRBJ2-3; 14 nucleotides agree with TRBD2. CDR3 length: 17 residues. Losses at the gene ends were 3 bases for V and 4 bases for J; bases not matched to a gene: 7. Germline loops: CDR1 SGHRS, CDR2 YFSETQ. The CDR3 region has the DNA TGCGCCAGCAGCTCGGGGACTAGCGGGGGTCCATCAGATACGCAGTATTTT. Its protein is CASSSGTSGGPSDTQYF.

V usage is TRBV19 and J usage is TRBJ1-2; D is ambiguous. Germline-derived CDR1 and CDR2 are LNHDA and SQIVND (reference sequence). Between the trimmed V and J ends, which lost 3 bases and 2 bases, there was a span of 10 bases. The CDR3 has 14 amino acids. The CDR3 reads CASSILGDNYGYTF. DNA for the CDR3: TGTGCCAGTAGTATTCTGGGCGACAACTATGGCTACACCTTC.

The rearrangement joins TRBV19 to TRBJ1-5, with 8 bases fitting TRBD1. J lost 4 bases, V lost 2 bases, and 7 bases had no gene match. The CDR3 has 16 amino acids. The V gene's germline CDR1 is LNHDA and CDR2 SQIVND (reference sequence). The CDR3 nucleotides are TGTGCCAGTAGTATACTTGGACAGGGAAGAAATCAGCCCCAGCATTTT. Protein product: CASSILGQGRNQPQHF. Full variable domain (rest looked up from reference TRBV19 and TRBJ1-5): DGGITQSPKYLFRKEGQNVTLSCEQNLNHDAMYWYRQDPGQGLRLIYYSQIVNDFQKGDIAEGYSVSREKKESFPLTVTSAQKNPTAFYLCASSILGQGRNQPQHFGDGTRLSIL.

The chain employs TRBV18 and TRBJ2-7; the match to TRBD1 covers 7 bases. Germline V gene data show CDR1 as KGHSH and CDR2 as LQKENI. V lost 4 bases, J lost 3 bases, and 3 bases stayed unmatched. The CDR3 is made up of 13 amino acids. CDR3 protein: CASSQGQLYEQYF. CDR3 DNA sequence: TGTGCCAGCTCACAGGGACAGCTCTACGAGCAGTACTTC.

The J gene is TRBJ2-2, the V gene TRBV2; TRBD1 aligns across 8 bases. Germline V CDR1 and CDR2: SNHLY, FYNNEI. V shed 5 bases, J shed 2 bases, and the junction held 4 bases outside the gene matches. The CDR3 runs to 15 residues. CDR3 region: CASSPDRANTGELFF. The CDR3 coding sequence is TGTGCCAGCAGTCCGGACAGGGCCAACACCGGGGAGCTGTTTTTT.